These 29 T cell receptor beta chains were sequenced from one sample in a study of T cell responses to AZD1222 COVID-19 vaccine. Clones were read by immunoSEQ multiplex PCR, and TCRdb kept only the in-frame ones, dropping some. The sample has some 180,000 clones; roughly 92% are singletons. The source was peripheral blood, collected 28 days after the second AZD1222 dose. These receptor sequences come from an adult who received the AZD1222 COVID-19 vaccine.

This clone was counted once. This rearrangement joins TRBV29-1 to TRBJ2-3; possible D gene TRBD2, 5 bases. Germline V gene data show CDR1 as SQVTM and CDR2 as ANQGSEA. V lost 0 bases to trimming and J lost 6 bases, with 10 bases between them. The CDR3 spans 13 residues. The CDR3 sequence: CSVEDRGLDTQYF. CDR3 sequence (DNA): TGCAGCGTTGAAGATCGAGGACTGGATACGCAGTATTTT.

The chain uses TRBV18 and TRBJ1-6, with a weak D call TRBD1 (5 bases). From germline, CDR1 is KGHSH and CDR2 LQKENI. Between the trimmed V and J ends, which lost 1 base and 5 bases, there was a span of 6 bases. The CDR3 is 14 residues long. The DNA for the CDR3 is TGTGCCAGCTCACCACGGGGGGATAATTCACCCCTCCACTTT. It codes for CASSPRGDNSPLHF. Full variable domain (missing parts from reference TRBV18 and TRBJ1-6): NAGVMQNPRHLVRRRGQEARLRCSPMKGHSHVYWYRQLPEEGLKFMVYLQKENIIDESGMPKERFSAEFPKEGPSILRIQQVVRGDSAAYFCASSPRGDNSPLHFGNGTRLTVT.

The J gene is TRBJ1-4, the V gene TRBV6-5; D might be TRBD1 (5 bases). This CDR3 has 16 residues. Trimming cost V 0 bases and J 10 bases, with 18 bases left between them. CDR1 and CDR2 (germline): MNHEY, SVGAGI. The CDR3 coding sequence is TGTGCCAGCAGTTACTCGAGCTGGGGCGCCGGGGCAAAACTGTTTTTT. Encoded protein: CASSYSSWGAGAKLFF.

The V gene is TRBV6-2 or TRBV6-3, the J gene TRBJ1-2; D is perhaps TRBD1 (6 bases). CDR1 MNHEY and CDR2 SVGEGT come from the germline V gene. Deletions cut 2 bases from V and 10 bases from J, with 23 bases between. This CDR3 region has 16 residues. The CDR3 DNA sequence: TGTGCCAGCAGTTACCTCGCGGGGGGCAGCAAGCGGTTCTACACCTTC. Protein product: CASSYLAGGSKRFYTF.

V usage is TRBV7-2 and J usage is TRBJ2-7, with D tentatively TRBD2 (5 bases). Germline lookup yields CDR1 SGHTA and CDR2 FQGNSA. V was clipped by 2 bases and J by 0 bases, with 14 bases between them. This CDR3 contains 16 residues. CDR3 protein: CASSLTDFSSSYEQYF. DNA for the CDR3: TGTGCCAGCAGCTTAACGGACTTCTCGAGCTCCTACGAGCAGTACTTC.

The sample holds one count of this clone. V gene TRBV4-2 combines with J gene TRBJ2-2, with D possibly TRBD2 on 6 matching bases. This CDR3 has 13 amino acids. With 4 bases removed from V and 6 bases from J, the gap between germline ends came to 9 bases. Germline V CDR1 and CDR2: LGHNA, YNFKEQ. The CDR3 bases are TGTGCCAGCAGCCTTCCGGGGGCCGGGGAGCTGTTTTTT. Amino acid sequence: CASSLPGAGELFF.

As for this clone: Other DNA sequences of this sample code for an identical CDR3. CDR3 nucleotide sequence: TGTGCCAGCAGTGAGCAGGGGTACACTGAAGCTTTCTTT. Translation: CASSEQGYTEAFF. The rearrangement links TRBV2 to TRBJ1-1; TRBD1 might be the D (6 bases). Germline V gives CDR1 SNHLY, CDR2 FYNNEI. This CDR3 has 13 amino acids. Trimming cost V 3 bases and J 3 bases, with 8 bases left between them.

The rearrangement joins TRBV5-1 to TRBJ2-7, with D possibly TRBD2 on 6 matching bases. V lost 0 bases and J lost 6, with 10 bases in between. The CDR3 length is 13 residues. Germline loops: CDR1 SGHRS, CDR2 YFSETQ. The CDR3 is CASSLGGGTEQYF. CDR3 bases: TGCGCCAGCAGCTTGGGTGGAGGGACCGAGCAGTACTTC.

The J gene is TRBJ2-7, the V gene TRBV5-1; 7 positions agree with TRBD2. Germline loops: CDR1 SGHRS, CDR2 YFSETQ. CDR3 length equals 18 residues. V lost 1 base and J lost 2; bases outside the gene matches: 15. The CDR3 coding sequence is TGCGCCAGCAGCTTGTCTGTGTTTGCGGGAGCCCCTACCTACGAGCAGTACTTC. It yields the protein CASSLSVFAGAPTYEQYF.

CDR3 loop: CASSQGGEQFF. The CDR3 DNA reads as TGTGCCAGCAGCCAAGGGGGGGAGCAGTTCTTC. The chain employs TRBV4-2 and TRBJ2-1; either TRBD1 or TRBD2 may supply D (5 bases each). The CDR3 covers 11 residues. V gave up 1 base and J gave up 10 bases, with 5 bases separating them. In germline, CDR1 is LGHNA, CDR2 YNFKEQ.

The table lists this clone with a count of one. The chain combines TRBV30 with TRBJ2-1, with 8 nucleotides matching TRBD2. V shed 1 base, J shed 3 bases, and the junction held 5 bases outside the gene matches. CDR1 and CDR2 from the germline V gene are GTSNPN and SVGIG (reference sequence). This CDR3 contains 15 residues. The CDR3 bases are TGTGCCTGGAGTGGCCGCGGGGGGCGCTACAATGAGCAGTTCTTC. Translation: CAWSGRGGRYNEQFF.

As concerns this clone: This sample also contains other DNA sequences that code for the same CDR3. V gene TRBV30 combines with J gene TRBJ2-7; 13 nucleotides agree with TRBD2. CDR3 length: 13 amino acids. CDR1 is GTSNPN, CDR2 SVGIG, per germline (reference sequence). J gave up 7 bases and V 3 bases, and 3 bases lay outside the gene matches. The CDR3 loop is CAWRLAGGSEQYF. In nucleotides, the CDR3 is TGTGCCTGGAGACTAGCGGGAGGGAGTGAGCAGTACTTC.

The genes are TRBV30 and TRBJ2-7, with 10 positions matching TRBD2. V shed 3 bases, J shed 5 bases, and the junction held 10 bases outside the gene matches. Germline-derived CDR1 and CDR2 are GTSNPN and SVGIG (reference sequence). This CDR3 contains 15 residues. The CDR3 loop reads CAWRSTSGLSHEQYF. The CDR3 region has the DNA TGTGCCTGGAGATCGACTAGCGGGTTAAGCCACGAGCAGTACTTC.

The chain has TRBV5-4 and TRBJ2-2, with D maybe TRBD1 (6 bases). Germline-derived CDR1 and CDR2 are SGHNT and YYREEE (reference sequence). Trimming left V 3 bases short and J 3 bases short, with 15 bases between. The CDR3 has 16 residues. DNA for the CDR3: TGTGCCAGCAGCTCCTACACAGGGCAGGACACCGGGGAGCTGTTTTTT. This codes for CASSSYTGQDTGELFF.

The CDR3 nucleotides read TGTGCCAGCAGCGTAGGGGAGGGAAGCTCCTACGAGCAGTACTTC. Translated: CASSVGEGSSYEQYF. The chain carries TRBV9 and TRBJ2-7; 7 bases are shared with TRBD2. V dropped 0 bases and J dropped 0; count of bases not matched to a gene: 3. CDR3 size: 15 residues. Germline CDR1 is SGDLS and CDR2 is YYNGEE.

The rearrangement uses TRBV12-5 and TRBJ1-1; D is unresolved. Per the germline V gene, CDR1 is LGHNT and CDR2 is FRNRAP. This CDR3 is built from 11 residues. Trimming removed 1 base from V and 9 bases from J, with 6 bases in between. The CDR3 is CASGLDVKAFF. CDR3 nucleotide sequence: TGTGCTAGTGGTTTGGATGTAAAAGCTTTCTTT. Looking up the rest from reference TRBV12-5 and TRBJ1-1 gives the full variable domain: DARVTQTPRHKVTEMGQEVTMRCQPILGHNTVFWYRQTMMQGLELLAYFRNRAPLDDSGMPKDRFSAEMPDATLATLKIQPSEPRDSAVYFCASGLDVKAFFGQGTRLTVV.

The chain employs TRBV6-2 or TRBV6-3 and TRBJ1-6; D is undetermined. The CDR3 extends over 16 amino acids. V lost 0 bases and J lost 0, with 6 bases in between. Germline loops: CDR1 MNHEY, CDR2 SVGEGT. The CDR3 here is CASSYSESSYNSPLHF. The CDR3 DNA is TGTGCCAGCAGTTACTCTGAGAGCTCCTATAATTCACCCCTCCACTTT.

The rearrangement links TRBV6-1 to TRBJ1-4; no reliable D call. The V end lost 2 bases, the J end lost 1 base, and 11 bases lay between the germline ends. There are 16 residues in the CDR3. Germline CDR1 MNHNS, CDR2 SASEGT. CDR3 residues: CASSEHTDITNEKLFF. The CDR3 bases are TGTGCCAGCAGTGAACATACCGACATAACTAATGAAAAACTGTTTTTT.

The chain carries TRBV6-1 and TRBJ2-3; D unclear. This CDR3 comprises 13 residues. Per germline, CDR1 MNHNS and CDR2 SASEGT. Between the trimmed V and J ends, which lost 2 bases and 9 bases, there was a span of 12 bases. The CDR3 reads CASSESPQLTQYF. CDR3 DNA sequence: TGTGCCAGCAGTGAATCCCCACAGTTAACGCAGTATTTT.

The rearrangement joins TRBV5-1 to TRBJ2-7; a weak D match, TRBD1 (6 bases). The CDR3 length is 13 residues. Trimming removed 4 bases at V and 6 bases at J, with 14 bases between. CDR1 is SGHRS, CDR2 YFSETQ, per germline. CDR3 sequence: CASSAITGLEQYF. CDR3 nucleotides: TGCGCCAGCAGCGCGATAACAGGGCTCGAGCAGTACTTC.

The gene calls are TRBV7-9 and TRBJ1-6, with D uncertain. Germline loops: CDR1 SEHNR, CDR2 FQNEAQ (reference sequence). The CDR3 contains 15 residues. V was trimmed by 0 bases and J by 5 bases, leaving 8 bases between them. The CDR3, as DNA: TGTGCCAGCAGCTTAGCGCTGGCAGATAATTCACCCCTCCACTTT. It specifies CASSLALADNSPLHF.

This rearrangement joins TRBV29-1 to TRBJ2-3, with 7 bases identical to TRBD2. This CDR3 contains 15 residues. Germline CDR1 reads SQVTM; CDR2 reads ANQGSEA. After removal of 4 bases from V and 4 bases from J, the junction contained 11 bases not matched to a gene. CDR3: CSVGGERGGADTQYF. CDR3 nucleotide sequence: TGCAGCGTTGGAGGGGAGCGGGGTGGCGCAGATACGCAGTATTTT.

About this clone: Being one base from a much bigger clone, this may be a read error. The chain employs TRBV5-8 and TRBJ2-3; no firm D call. CDR1 SGHTS and CDR2 YDEGEE come from the germline V gene. This CDR3 contains 12 residues. Trimming cost V 3 bases and J 1 base, with 3 bases left between them. Written as DNA, the CDR3 is TGTGCCAGCAGCTGGGGCACAGATACGCAGTATTTT. Its translation: CASSWGTDTQYF.

The gene calls are TRBV6-1 and TRBJ1-2; D perhaps matches TRBD1 (5 bases). This CDR3 region has 14 residues. The V end lost 3 bases, the J end lost 4 bases, and 12 bases lay between the germline ends. Germline loops: CDR1 MNHNS, CDR2 SASEGT. CDR3 nucleotide sequence: TGTGCCAGCAGTGATGGGGGGGGAATCTATGGCTACACCTTC. Translated: CASSDGGGIYGYTF.

This chain joins TRBV20-1 and TRBJ1-1, with no clear D. Germline V CDR1 and CDR2: DFQATT, SNEGSKA (reference sequence). V lost 5 bases and J 3 bases, leaving 7 bases between the germline ends. The CDR3 length is 11 residues. This chain's CDR3 is CSAPHYTEAFF. The CDR3 bases are TGCAGTGCTCCGCACTACACTGAAGCTTTCTTT.

This chain uses TRBV5-1 with TRBJ1-1, with D uncertain. V was pared by 5 bases and J by 8 bases, with 16 bases between. The germline gives CDR1 SGHRS, CDR2 YFSETQ. CDR3 length: 13 amino acids. The CDR3 protein is CASSWAPGGEAFF. As DNA, the CDR3 is TGCGCCAGCAGTTGGGCCCCCGGCGGCGAAGCTTTCTTT.

This clone was seen only once. The CDR3 DNA reads TGTGCCAGCCAGGACGGACTCTCTGGAAACACCATATATTTT. Translated: CASQDGLSGNTIYF. V gene TRBV6-5 combines with J gene TRBJ1-3; D uncertain. Trimming took off 8 bases at V and 0 bases at J, with 11 bases between the two ends. The length of the CDR3 is 14 residues. Germline assignment: CDR1 MNHEY and CDR2 SVGAGI.

This CDR3 reads CASSNFPPRNQPQHF. CDR3 DNA sequence: TGTGCCAGCAGTAACTTCCCCCCACGCAATCAGCCCCAGCATTTT. V gene TRBV27 combines with J gene TRBJ1-5; unclear D gene. Germline CDR1 MNHEY, CDR2 SMNVEV (reference sequence). V was clipped by 5 bases and J by 2 bases, with 13 bases between them. The CDR3 loop spans 15 amino acids.

The rearrangement uses TRBV18 and TRBJ2-3; TRBD1 agrees at 9 bases. The V gene end was trimmed by 3 bases and the J gene end by 0 bases; junction bases not matched to a gene: 16. Per the germline V gene, CDR1 is KGHSH and CDR2 is LQKENI. This CDR3 contains 20 residues. The CDR3 reads CASSPSGTGYPFPSTDTQYF. In DNA form, the CDR3 reads TGTGCCAGCTCACCGTCCGGGACAGGGTACCCTTTCCCTAGCACAGATACGCAGTATTTT.